The source of this T cell receptor beta chain is a study of cytomegalovirus exposure and HLA in healthy donors. Whole-study results and caveats: Specificity of a few CMV-associated chains for CMV antigens was verified in vitro. About 90% or about 30% of the time was how often most TCR beta V segments were productive, according to an earlier analysis.

CDR1 is MNHEY and CDR2 is SMNVEV in the germline V gene (reference sequence). There are 14 residues in the CDR3. J lost 4 bases, V lost 11 bases, and 9 bases had no gene match. PCR employed 60 Vbeta and 13 Jbeta primers. Method: immunoSEQ multiplex PCR; TCRdb's copy keeps in-frame clones and lacks some. The sample holds approximately 150,000 clones, over 60% seen once. With respect to this clone: Its antigen is undetermined.

The source of this sequence is a man aged 35-49 years in good health and CMV-seropositive. The chain carries TRBV27 and TRBJ2-2, with TRBD2 matching over 8 bases. Sequencing was performed on PBMCs. The chain's CDR3 is CASGTRVGTGELFF. DNA of the CDR3: TGTGCCTCCGGGACTAGAGTCGGCACCGGGGAGCTGTTTTTT.